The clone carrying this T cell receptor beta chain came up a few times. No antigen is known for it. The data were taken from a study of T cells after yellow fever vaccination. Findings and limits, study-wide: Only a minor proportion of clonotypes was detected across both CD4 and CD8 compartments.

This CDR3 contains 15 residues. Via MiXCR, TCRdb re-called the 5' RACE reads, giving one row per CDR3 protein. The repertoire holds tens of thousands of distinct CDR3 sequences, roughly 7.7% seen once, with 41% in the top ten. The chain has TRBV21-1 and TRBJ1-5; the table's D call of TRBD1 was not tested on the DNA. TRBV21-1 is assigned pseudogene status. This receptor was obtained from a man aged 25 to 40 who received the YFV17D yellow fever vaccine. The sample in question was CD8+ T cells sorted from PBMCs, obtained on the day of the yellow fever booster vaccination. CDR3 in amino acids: CASSSPRGVNQPQHF. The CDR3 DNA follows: TGTGCCAGCAGCTCCCCTCGGGGGGTCAATCAGCCCCAGCATTTT.